These 21 T cell receptor beta chains were sequenced from one sample in a study of T cell repertoires in cytomegalovirus infection. TCRdb re-analysed the reads in MiXCR, keeping a single row per CDR3 protein. The table shows approximately 500,000 distinct CDR3 sequences, with 16% occurring only once. The sequencing input was CD8+ T cells from PBMCs. These receptors were taken from a human donor in good health (CMV status not recorded). Some clones in this sample may be carry-over from other donors' samples.

The chain links TRBV2 to TRBJ2-3; 7 bases fit TRBD2. The CDR3 runs to 16 residues. Germline lookup yields CDR1 SNHLY and CDR2 FYNNEI. V trimming: 0 bases; J trimming: 5 bases; junction bases outside the gene matches: 8. CDR3: CASSEALGLVGDTQYF. The CDR3, as DNA: TGTGCCAGCAGTGAAGCGCTTGGACTAGTTGGAGATACGCAGTATTTT.

This CDR3 is CASTTRDRKSGANVLTF. For the CDR3, the DNA is TGCGCCAGCACGACCCGGGACAGGAAGTCTGGGGCCAACGTCCTGACTTTC. The rearrangement links TRBV5-1 to TRBJ2-6; 8 positions match TRBD1. CDR1 is SGHRS, CDR2 YFSETQ, per germline. After removal of 6 bases from V and 1 base from J, the junction contained 9 bases not matched to a gene. This CDR3 is 17 amino acids long.

This clonotype was counted ten times or more. This chain connects TRBV5-1 to TRBJ1-2; D unclear. Germline assignment: CDR1 SGHRS and CDR2 YFSETQ. CDR3 length: 12 amino acids. Trimming took 4 bases from V and 4 from J, leaving 8 bases between them. Here the CDR3 reads CASSPNSYGYTF. In DNA form, the CDR3 reads TGCGCCAGCAGCCCCAACTCCTATGGCTACACCTTC.

The sample holds many counts of this clonotype. The DNA of the CDR3 is TGTGCCAGCAGCCCGAAGGGGCGGGGGGCTGGAAACACCATATATTTT. It is translated as CASSPKGRGAGNTIYF. The chain uses TRBV7-6 and TRBJ1-3; tentatively, D is TRBD1 (5 bases). Trimming removed 5 bases at V and 2 bases at J, with 16 bases between. The germline CDR1 and CDR2 sequences are SGHVS and FNYEAQ. This CDR3 is 16 amino acids long.

In this sample, this clonotype turned up many times. The V call is TRBV7-2, the J call TRBJ2-3; D gene uncertain. Deletions cut 7 bases from V and 0 bases from J, with 17 bases between. Germline CDR1 SGHTA, CDR2 FQGNSA. The length of the CDR3 is 16 residues. As DNA, the CDR3 is TGTGCCAGCACCCAAGCCGGGCGGCGAAGCACAGATACGCAGTATTTT. Translation gives CASTQAGRRSTDTQYF.

The V call is TRBV28, the J call TRBJ2-4; no definite D call. V shed 4 bases and J shed 5 bases, with 18 bases lying between them. CDR1 is MDHEN and CDR2 is SYDVKM in the germline V gene. This CDR3 is 16 amino acids long. For the CDR3, the DNA is TGTGCCAGCAGTTACTCAGCAGCAAACGCCCAAAACATTCAGTACTTC. Amino acids: CASSYSAANAQNIQYF. Variable domain in full (rest from reference TRBV28 and TRBJ2-4): DVKVTQSSRYLVKRTGEKVFLECVQDMDHENMFWYRQDPGLGLRLIYFSYDVKMKEKGDIPEGYSVSREKKERFSLILESASTNQTSMYLCASSYSAANAQNIQYFGAGTRLSVL.

This clonotype has ten or more counts. The chain uses TRBV6-1 and TRBJ1-2; unclear D gene. CDR3 length: 12 amino acids. The ends were cut back, 2 bases at V and 5 bases at J, with 6 bases in the middle. Germline CDR1 is MNHNS and CDR2 is SASEGT. The CDR3 loop is CASSERKYGYTF. CDR3 DNA sequence: TGTGCCAGCAGTGAAAGGAAGTATGGCTACACCTTC.

This clonotype has only a few counts. V and J are TRBV19 and TRBJ2-3; 8 positions agree with TRBD1. The germline V gene has CDR1 LNHDA and CDR2 SQIVND (reference sequence). The CDR3 consists of 17 residues. Germline trimming cut 7 bases from V and 2 bases from J; bases unmatched to any gene: 14. The CDR3: CASTATGTGLITDTQYF. The CDR3 region has the DNA TGTGCCAGTACCGCGACCGGGACAGGACTCATCACAGATACGCAGTATTTT. Full variable domain (missing parts from reference TRBV19 and TRBJ2-3): DGGITQSPKYLFRKEGQNVTLSCEQNLNHDAMYWYRQDPGQGLRLIYYSQIVNDFQKGDIAEGYSVSREKKESFPLTVTSAQKNPTAFYLCASTATGTGLITDTQYFGPGTRLTVL.

The sample holds many counts of this clonotype. The CDR3: CASSSRLAGGEYNEQFF. CDR3 coding DNA: TGTGCCAGCAGCTCCAGACTAGCGGGGGGCGAGTACAATGAGCAGTTCTTC. J is TRBJ2-1 and V is TRBV11-2; 13 bases line up with TRBD2. V was pared by 4 bases and J by 4 bases, with 7 bases of the junction left unmatched. Germline CDR1 reads SGHAT; CDR2 reads FQNNGV. The CDR3 has 17 amino acids.

The table lists this clonotype with a few counts. The J gene is TRBJ2-3, the V gene TRBV5-4; 8 nucleotides align to TRBD1. The J segment lost 1 base and the V segment lost 2 bases, leaving 9 bases of the junction unmatched. CDR1 and CDR2 (germline): SGHNT, YYREEE (reference sequence). This CDR3 comprises 17 residues. The CDR3 region has the DNA TGTGCCAGCAGCTTTTCCCCGGGACAGGAGGGCACAGATACGCAGTATTTT. Translating gives CASSFSPGQEGTDTQYF.

This clonotype was recorded a few times. The chain carries TRBV6-1 and TRBJ1-5; no clear D. Germline CDR1 reads MNHNS; CDR2 reads SASEGT. The CDR3 has 16 amino acids. The V gene lost 1 base and the J gene lost 2 bases, with 12 bases spanning the gap. CDR3 sequence: CASSEEGPRGNQPQHF. CDR3 coding DNA: TGTGCCAGCAGTGAAGAGGGCCCAAGGGGCAATCAGCCCCAGCATTTT.

The rearrangement links TRBV7-4 to TRBJ1-1, with D unclear. The V and J ends lost 5 bases and 6 bases respectively, with 19 bases between them. The germline gives CDR1 SGHVT, CDR2 SQSDAQ. This CDR3 spans 15 amino acids. The CDR3 is CASSLPRAVTPEAFF. The CDR3, as DNA: TGTGCCAGCAGCCTCCCGAGGGCAGTGACCCCTGAAGCTTTCTTT.

This clonotype was detected a few times. This sequence joins TRBV4-1 and TRBJ1-5; the D gene is possibly TRBD1 (6 bases). This CDR3 has 15 amino acids. CDR1 and CDR2 from the germline V gene are MGHRA and YSYEKL. V was cut by 2 bases and J by 3 bases, with 11 bases left in between. The CDR3 bases are TGCGCCAGCAGCCAACAACAGGGCGTCAATCAGCCCCAGCATTTT. Protein product: CASSQQQGVNQPQHF.

This clonotype was detected many times. The chain links TRBV11-2 to TRBJ1-1; 8 positions agree with TRBD1. The V segment lost 5 bases and the J segment 0 bases; nucleotides outside the gene matches: 17. This CDR3 comprises 19 residues. Germline assignment: CDR1 SGHAT and CDR2 FQNNGV. For the CDR3, the DNA is TGTGCCAGCAGCCCAACGCAAGACAGGGGCCCTTCGATGAACACTGAAGCTTTCTTT. This encodes CASSPTQDRGPSMNTEAFF.

Many counts were recorded for this clonotype. J is TRBJ2-1 and V is TRBV7-6; 9 bases are a match to TRBD2. V lost 4 bases to trimming and J lost 5 bases; unmatched junction nucleotides: 6. This CDR3 has 15 residues. CDR1 and CDR2 (germline): SGHVS, FNYEAQ. As DNA, the CDR3 is TGTGCCAGCAGCTATAGCGGGAGCGGGAACAATGAGCAGTTCTTC. It translates to CASSYSGSGNNEQFF. Variable domain in full (rest from reference TRBV7-6 and TRBJ2-1): GAGVSQSPRYKVTKRGQDVALRCDPISGHVSLYWYRQALGQGPEFLTYFNYEAQQDKSGLPNDRFSAERPEGSISTLTIQRTEQRDSAMYRCASSYSGSGNNEQFFGPGTRLTVL.

The table lists this clonotype with many counts. The rearrangement joins TRBV6-2 or TRBV6-3 to TRBJ2-5, with 12 bases aligning to TRBD2. The CDR3 is 19 residues long. The V segment lost 0 bases and the J segment 4 bases; nucleotides outside the gene matches: 12. Germline CDR1 and CDR2: MNHEY and SVGEGT. Here the CDR3 DNA reads TGTGCCAGCAGTTACTCGGGCACTAGCGGGAGGCTGATCGGAGAGACCCAGTACTTC. Encoded protein: CASSYSGTSGRLIGETQYF.

As for this clonotype: Since no conserved phenylalanine or tryptophan closes the CDR3, a read error is the likely cause. The gene calls are TRBV7-9 and TRBJ2-3, with D perhaps matching TRBD2 (5 bases). Germline CDR1 is SEHNR and CDR2 is FQNEAQ (reference sequence). The CDR3 has 12 amino acids. The CDR3 DNA reads as TGTGCAAGCAGCTTAGCGAGGGAGACGCAGTATTGT. Translated: CASSLARETQYC.

This clonotype occurred a few times. Mismatch with germline at one junction end may stem from a read error. The genes are TRBV19 and TRBJ1-5; no firm D call. This CDR3 region has 15 residues. Germline V gene sequence: CDR1 LNHDA, CDR2 SQIVND (reference sequence). This chain's CDR3 is CASRIDLYSNQPQHF. DNA for the CDR3: TGTGCCAGTAGGATAGACCTCTATAGCAATCAGCCCCAGCATTTT.

Ten or more counts support this clonotype. The J gene is TRBJ2-7, the V gene TRBV6-1; TRBD1 agrees at 7 bases. The germline CDR1 and CDR2 sequences are MNHNS and SASEGT. This CDR3 has 14 residues. Germline trimming cut 7 bases from V and 2 bases from J; bases unmatched to any gene: 8. The CDR3 sequence is CASTLRDRAYEQYF. CDR3 bases: TGTGCCAGCACCCTTAGAGACAGGGCCTACGAGCAGTACTTC.

This clonotype was picked up a small number of times. The rearrangement links TRBV27 to TRBJ2-1; tentatively, D is TRBD2 (5 bases). Germline CDR1 and CDR2: MNHEY and SMNVEV (reference sequence). The CDR3 consists of 14 residues. V gave up 4 bases and J gave up 4 bases, with 11 bases separating them. CDR3 in amino acids: CASSSLLAYNEQFF. In DNA, the CDR3 is TGTGCCAGCAGTTCCCTTCTAGCATACAATGAGCAGTTCTTC.

A note on this clonotype: This may be a read error: a much more frequent sequence differs by one nucleotide. This rearrangement joins TRBV11-2 to TRBJ2-7; D is possibly TRBD1 (6 bases). Trimming removed 5 bases at V and 9 bases at J, with 14 bases between. Looked up from germline, CDR1 is SGHAT and CDR2 is FQNNGV. The CDR3 is made up of 12 amino acids. In nucleotides, the CDR3 is TGTGCCAGCAGCATCAGGGGTGGCGGGCAGTACTTC. Encoded protein: CASSIRGGGQYF.